The 5 T cell receptor beta chains below were found in one sample sequenced in a study of blood T cells in healthy people across ages. It was with a sample-barcoded 5' primer and a J-beta primer mix that a second PCR of about 6 to 12 cycles was run. MiXCR, applied by TCRdb to the 5' RACE reads, yields one record per CDR3 protein. The table lists about 700,000 distinct CDR3 sequences, about 30% of them singletons. Sequences were obtained from blood. The origin of the receptors is a woman aged 80 or over in good health.

A word on this clonotype: A much more abundant neighbour one base away suggests this may be a read error. The chain recombines TRBV7-9 with TRBJ2-5; 10 positions agree with TRBD1. Germline-derived CDR1 and CDR2 are SEHNR and FQNEAQ (reference sequence). This CDR3 is 19 amino acids long. With V trimmed by 5 bases and J by 11 bases, 26 bases remained unmatched. The DNA for the CDR3 is TGTGCCAGCAGCCGCCGGGGGAAGATGGGACAGGGGATGAGGAATGAGCAGTACTTC. Amino acid sequence: CASSRRGKMGQGMRNEQYF.

Comments on this clonotype: An end of the junction does not agree with germline; a read error may underlie this. This chain joins TRBV20-1 and TRBJ2-1; 7 bases map to TRBD1. The CDR3 sequence is 15 residues long. Germline CDR1 and CDR2: DFQATT and SNEGSKA (reference sequence). CDR3: CSAFQDRSSYNEQFF. The CDR3 nucleotides read TGTAGTGCTTTCCAGGACAGGTCTTCCTACAATGAGCAGTTCTTC.

This clonotype was observed at least ten times. The V gene is TRBV19, the J gene TRBJ2-7; D is perhaps TRBD1 (5 bases). Per the germline V gene, CDR1 is LNHDA and CDR2 is SQIVND (reference sequence). Trimming took off 1 base at V and 2 bases at J, with 12 bases between the two ends. The CDR3 is made up of 15 amino acids. CDR3 in DNA: TGTGCCAGTAGTATAGTAGGAAGGGGAACCTACGAGCAGTACTTC. This sequence encodes CASSIVGRGTYEQYF.

J is TRBJ2-3 and V is TRBV5-6; maybe TRBD1 (7 bases). The CDR3 is made up of 15 amino acids. Trimming stripped 3 bases from V and 4 bases from J, with 15 bases between. Germline V gene data show CDR1 as SGHDT and CDR2 as YYEEEE. The CDR3 loop reads CASSSTRGPADTQYF. In DNA, the CDR3 is TGTGCCAGCAGCTCGACTAGGGGGCCGGCAGATACGCAGTATTTT. The whole variable domain, remainder taken from reference TRBV5-6 and TRBJ2-3, is DAGVTQSPTHLIKTRGQQVTLRCSPKSGHDTVSWYQQALGQGPQFIFQYYEEEERQRGNFPDRFSGHQFPNYSSELNVNALLLGDSALYLCASSSTRGPADTQYFGPGTRLTVL.

There are many counts of this clonotype. V usage is TRBV7-2 and J usage is TRBJ1-1, with D perhaps TRBD1 (6 bases). In germline, CDR1 is SGHTA, CDR2 FQGNSA. CDR3 length equals 12 residues. V lost 5 bases to trimming and J lost 12 bases, with 16 bases between them. CDR3 sequence reads: CASSILTGTSFF. The DNA for the CDR3 is TGTGCCAGCAGCATACTAACAGGGACTTCTTTCTTT.